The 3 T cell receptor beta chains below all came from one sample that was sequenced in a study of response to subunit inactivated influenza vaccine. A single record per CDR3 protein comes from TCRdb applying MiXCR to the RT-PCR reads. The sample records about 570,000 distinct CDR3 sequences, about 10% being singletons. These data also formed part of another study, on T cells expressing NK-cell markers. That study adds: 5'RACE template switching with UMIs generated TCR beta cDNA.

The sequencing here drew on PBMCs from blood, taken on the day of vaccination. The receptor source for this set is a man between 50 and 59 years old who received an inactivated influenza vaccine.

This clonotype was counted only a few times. The CDR3 DNA sequence: TGCGCCAGCAGCTTGGGGTCCTTTAGCGGGAGGAACACAGATACGCAGTATTTT. Amino acids: CASSLGSFSGRNTDTQYF. J is TRBJ2-3 and V is TRBV5-1; TRBD2 matches 10 bases. Germline V gene sequence: CDR1 SGHRS, CDR2 YFSETQ. J was trimmed by 2 bases and V by 0 bases; bases with no gene match: 9. There are 18 residues in the CDR3.

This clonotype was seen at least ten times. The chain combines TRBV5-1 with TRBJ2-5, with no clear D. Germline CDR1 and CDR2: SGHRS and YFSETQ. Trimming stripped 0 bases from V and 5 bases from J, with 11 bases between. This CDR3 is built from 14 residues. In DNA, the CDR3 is TGCGCCAGCAGCTTGGAAAGTGCCGACGAGACCCAGTACTTC. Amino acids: CASSLESADETQYF.

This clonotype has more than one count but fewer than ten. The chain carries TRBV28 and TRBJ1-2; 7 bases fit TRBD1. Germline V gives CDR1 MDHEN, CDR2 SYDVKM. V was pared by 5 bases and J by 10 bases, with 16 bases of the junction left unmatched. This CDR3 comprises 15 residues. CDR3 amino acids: CASSRTGHSARHYTF. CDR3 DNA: TGTGCCAGCAGTCGGACAGGCCACTCCGCGCGCCACTACACCTTC.